The clone carrying this T cell receptor (beta chain) was counted ten times or more. The target antigen is unknown. The data originate from a study of breast tumors, draining lymph nodes, adjacent tissues. V lost 5 bases and J 3 bases, leaving 13 bases between the germline ends. CDR1 LGHNA and CDR2 YSLEER come from the germline V gene. This CDR3 is 14 amino acids long. General study points: Findings are consistent with lymph node origin and intratumoral expansion of most tumor T cells. That most tumor T cells come from lymph nodes remained unproven. Luminal-like breast cancer showed significantly greater tumor-nontumor repertoire similarity than basal-like breast cancer did.

Axillary draining lymph nodes of breast cancer patients supplied the node samples. Using its own MiXCR run on the multiplex PCR reads, TCRdb lists one record per CDR3 protein. Of 290,000 or so distinct CDR3 sequences detected, 30% to 35% appear once; the ten largest clones hold more than 0.85%. The TCR was taken from a female donor with breast cancer. Some clones in this sample may be carry-over from other donors' samples. Input material: axillary lymph node tissue. This chain uses TRBV4-3 with TRBJ2-5, with D possibly called TRBD1 or TRBD2 (5 bases each). The CDR3 coding sequence is TGCGCCAGCAGCGCCGGGACCCCCAAAGAGACCCAGTACTTC. This encodes CASSAGTPKETQYF.